The 18 T cell receptor beta chains presented below share a single source sample, sequenced in a study of cytomegalovirus exposure and HLA in healthy donors. Amplification used 60 Vbeta primers and 13 Jbeta primers. The protocol was immunoSEQ multiplex PCR, while the TCRdb copy is restricted to in-frame clones and leaves out a portion. The table has around 170,000 clones, just under 80% seen once. The sequenced material came from PBMCs. These receptors originate from a woman aged 30 to 39 in good health and CMV-seronegative.

CDR3 region: CASRGAGQVNEKLFF. The DNA of the CDR3 is TGCGCCAGCAGGGGTGCCGGACAGGTTAATGAAAAACTGTTTTTT. The chain has TRBV5-1 and TRBJ1-4; 7 bases fit TRBD1. V shed 5 bases, J shed 4 bases, and the junction held 8 bases outside the gene matches. Germline V lookup: CDR1 SGHRS, CDR2 YFSETQ. The CDR3 consists of 15 residues.

The table lists this clone with a count of one. V usage is TRBV19 and J usage is TRBJ1-4; D not certain. Looked up from germline, CDR1 is LNHDA and CDR2 is SQIVND (reference sequence). V lost 6 bases and J 5 bases, leaving 10 bases between the germline ends. The CDR3 is made up of 13 amino acids. The DNA of the CDR3 is TGTGCCAGTAGAAGAACAGAGAATGAAAAACTGTTTTTT. Residues: CASRRTENEKLFF. The full variable domain, rest sourced from reference TRBV19 and TRBJ1-4, is DGGITQSPKYLFRKEGQNVTLSCEQNLNHDAMYWYRQDPGQGLRLIYYSQIVNDFQKGDIAEGYSVSREKKESFPLTVTSAQKNPTAFYLCASRRTENEKLFFGSGTQLSVL.

To note about this clone: Other DNA sequences in the same sample also yield this CDR3. CDR3 bases: TGCAGCGTTGATCGGGGGAACTATGGCTACACCTTC. Protein sequence: CSVDRGNYGYTF. The V and J genes are TRBV29-1 and TRBJ1-2, with D perhaps matching TRBD1 (5 bases). Germline CDR1 reads SQVTM; CDR2 reads ANQGSEA. V was cut by 3 bases and J by 2 bases, with 7 bases left in between. This CDR3 region has 12 residues.

The chain carries TRBV27 and TRBJ2-7; 10 nucleotides match TRBD1. J was trimmed by 4 bases and V by 2 bases; bases with no gene match: 11. CDR3 length equals 17 residues. Germline values: CDR1 MNHEY, CDR2 SMNVEV (reference sequence). The CDR3 spells CASSLTGEGTGAYEQYF. CDR3 nucleotide sequence: TGTGCCAGCAGTTTAACGGGGGAAGGGACAGGGGCGTACGAGCAGTACTTC.

The chain joins TRBV5-1 to TRBJ2-5; TRBD1 is a possible D gene (6 bases). The CDR3 length is 15 residues. Trimming left V 3 bases short and J 5 bases short, with 17 bases between. In germline, CDR1 is SGHRS, CDR2 YFSETQ. The CDR3: CASSSQWGPGETQYF. In DNA, the CDR3 is TGCGCCAGCAGCTCCCAGTGGGGGCCGGGGGAGACCCAGTACTTC.

This clone was counted once. The V and J genes are TRBV4-1 and TRBJ1-5; possibly TRBD1 for D (6 bases). Germline loops: CDR1 MGHRA, CDR2 YSYEKL. Trimming removed 3 bases at V and 8 bases at J, with 11 bases between. This CDR3 has 13 amino acids. The CDR3 loop reads CASSHPGDKPQHF. The CDR3 DNA is TGCGCCAGCAGCCACCCAGGGGACAAGCCCCAGCATTTT.

The chain has TRBV7-2 and TRBJ2-1; 7 nucleotides line up with TRBD1. The CDR3 has 15 amino acids. Per the germline V gene, CDR1 is SGHTA and CDR2 is FQGNSA. J lost 1 base, V lost 3 bases, and 3 bases had no gene match. Here the CDR3 reads CASSFDRDSYNEQFF. The CDR3, as DNA: TGTGCCAGCAGCTTCGACAGGGATTCCTACAATGAGCAGTTCTTC.

This chain connects TRBV9 to TRBJ1-1, with D uncertain. V dropped 1 base and J dropped 4 bases, with 11 bases sitting between them. The CDR3 has 14 amino acids. Germline V gene data show CDR1 as SGDLS and CDR2 as YYNGEE. The CDR3 is CASSVFGMGTEAFF. The DNA of the CDR3 is TGTGCCAGCAGCGTATTCGGGATGGGCACTGAAGCTTTCTTT. The full variable domain, its missing parts supplied by reference TRBV9 and TRBJ1-1, is DSGVTQTPKHLITATGQRVTLRCSPRSGDLSVYWYQQSLDQGLQFLIQYYNGEERAKGNILERFSAQQFPDLHSELNLSSLELGDSALYFCASSVFGMGTEAFFGQGTRLTVV.

V and J are TRBV5-4 and TRBJ2-3; TRBD2 matches 9 bases. The CDR3 contains 17 residues. Germline V CDR1 and CDR2: SGHNT, YYREEE (reference sequence). Losses at the gene ends were 0 bases for V and 1 base for J; bases not matched to a gene: 6. The CDR3 sequence: CASSLGVGGGGTDTQYF. DNA for the CDR3: TGTGCCAGCAGCTTGGGGGTCGGCGGGGGGGGCACAGATACGCAGTATTTT. Supplemented by reference TRBV5-4 and TRBJ2-3, the full variable domain reads ETGVTQSPTHLIKTRGQQVTLRCSSQSGHNTVSWYQQALGQGPQFIFQYYREEENGRGNFPPRFSGLQFPNYSSELNVNALELDDSALYLCASSLGVGGGGTDTQYFGPGTRLTVL.

Sample share makes this clone medium-sized. The chain is built from TRBV27 and TRBJ2-7; 8 bases line up with TRBD2. CDR1 MNHEY and CDR2 SMNVEV come from the germline V gene (reference sequence). The CDR3 runs 15 residues. Unmatched junction bases numbered 14, after V lost 6 bases and J lost 7 bases. CDR3 loop: CASRTRRGGIWEQYF. CDR3 DNA sequence: TGTGCCAGCAGAACCCGTCGGGGGGGTATCTGGGAGCAGTACTTC.

The chain uses TRBV5-1 and TRBJ1-1, with TRBD1 matching over 8 bases. The CDR3 covers 14 residues. The J segment lost 5 bases and the V segment lost 7 bases, leaving 10 bases of the junction unmatched. Looked up from germline, CDR1 is SGHRS and CDR2 is YFSETQ. This CDR3 reads CASYGQGKSTEAFF. The CDR3 DNA reads as TGCGCCAGCTATGGACAGGGAAAGTCGACTGAAGCTTTCTTT.

The chain uses TRBV5-1 and TRBJ2-7, with D maybe TRBD1 (8 bases). The CDR3 contains 14 residues. Germline V lookup: CDR1 SGHRS, CDR2 YFSETQ. The V and J ends lost 4 bases and 3 bases respectively, with 14 bases between them. The CDR3 is CASSLTGGGYEQYF. CDR3 coding DNA: TGCGCCAGCAGCCTTACAGGGGGGGGCTACGAGCAGTACTTC. The whole variable domain, filled in from reference TRBV5-1 and TRBJ2-7, reads KAGVTQTPRYLIKTRGQQVTLSCSPISGHRSVSWYQQTPGQGLQFLFEYFSETQRNKGNFPGRFSGRQFSNSRSEMNVSTLELGDSALYLCASSLTGGGYEQYFGPGTRLTVT.

The gene calls are TRBV5-1 and TRBJ2-1; 7 bases match TRBD1. Germline V CDR1 and CDR2: SGHRS, YFSETQ. Trimming removed 4 bases from V and 7 bases from J; junction bases left unmatched: 11. This CDR3 is built from 15 residues. In DNA, the CDR3 is TGCGCCAGCAGCACTTCCGGGACAGCCTTTAATGAGCAGTTCTTC. Protein product: CASSTSGTAFNEQFF.

The chain combines TRBV19 with TRBJ1-2; 8 bases line up with TRBD1. CDR1 LNHDA and CDR2 SQIVND come from the germline V gene (reference sequence). The V gene end was trimmed by 5 bases and the J gene end by 4 bases; junction bases not matched to a gene: 9. This CDR3 contains 15 residues. CDR3 DNA: TGTGCCAGTAGTTCAGCCGGGACAGGTTTCTATGGCTACACCTTC. The encoded protein is CASSSAGTGFYGYTF.

This CDR3 is CATRTGAPNSYEQYF. CDR3 coding DNA: TGCGCCACAAGAACAGGGGCCCCAAACTCCTACGAGCAGTACTTC. The genes are TRBV5-1 and TRBJ2-7; 7 bases map to TRBD1. The CDR3 totals 15 residues. Germline V gives CDR1 SGHRS, CDR2 YFSETQ. The V segment lost 9 bases and the J segment 0 bases; nucleotides outside the gene matches: 12.

In nucleotides, the CDR3 is TGTGCCTGGAGGCAACGCCTAGCGGGGGCGGATACGCAGTATTTT. This gives the protein CAWRQRLAGADTQYF. This chain connects TRBV30 to TRBJ2-3; 10 bases map to TRBD2. J gave up 6 bases and V 3 bases, and 9 bases lay outside the gene matches. This CDR3 region has 15 residues. Germline V gene data show CDR1 as GTSNPN and CDR2 as SVGIG (reference sequence).

This chain connects TRBV7-2 to TRBJ1-2; D is ambiguous. Trimming took off 2 bases at V and 1 base at J, with 5 bases between the two ends. The CDR3 has 13 amino acids. Germline CDR1 reads SGHTA; CDR2 reads FQGNSA. CDR3 bases: TGTGCCAGCAGCTTACAGGTTAACTATGGCTACACCTTC. Translation: CASSLQVNYGYTF.

V and J are TRBV5-6 and TRBJ2-5, with 7 bases fitting TRBD1. The J call may be mistaken, given a closer DNA end match to TRBJ2-7. Germline V gene lookup returns CDR1 SGHDT and CDR2 YYEEEE. The CDR3 totals 15 residues. CDR3 in amino acids: CASSLGGGRRYEQYF. CDR3 nucleotides: TGTGCCAGCAGCTTGGGAGGGGGCAGGAGGTACGAGCAGTACTTC.